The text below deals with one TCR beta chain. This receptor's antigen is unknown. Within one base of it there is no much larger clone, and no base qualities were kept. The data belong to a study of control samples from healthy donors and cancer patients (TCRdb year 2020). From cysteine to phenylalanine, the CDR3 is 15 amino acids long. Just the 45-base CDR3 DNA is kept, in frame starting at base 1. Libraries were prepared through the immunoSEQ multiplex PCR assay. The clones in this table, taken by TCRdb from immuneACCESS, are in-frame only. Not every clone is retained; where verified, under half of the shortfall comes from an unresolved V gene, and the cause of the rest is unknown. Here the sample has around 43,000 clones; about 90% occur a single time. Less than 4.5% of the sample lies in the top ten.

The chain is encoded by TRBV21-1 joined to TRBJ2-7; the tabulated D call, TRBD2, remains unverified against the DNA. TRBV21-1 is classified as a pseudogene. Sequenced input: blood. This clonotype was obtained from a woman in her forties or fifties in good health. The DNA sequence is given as TGTGCCAGCAGCAAAGCTCGGCGGGGGGGCTACGAGCAGTACTTC. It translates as CASSKARRGGYEQYF.